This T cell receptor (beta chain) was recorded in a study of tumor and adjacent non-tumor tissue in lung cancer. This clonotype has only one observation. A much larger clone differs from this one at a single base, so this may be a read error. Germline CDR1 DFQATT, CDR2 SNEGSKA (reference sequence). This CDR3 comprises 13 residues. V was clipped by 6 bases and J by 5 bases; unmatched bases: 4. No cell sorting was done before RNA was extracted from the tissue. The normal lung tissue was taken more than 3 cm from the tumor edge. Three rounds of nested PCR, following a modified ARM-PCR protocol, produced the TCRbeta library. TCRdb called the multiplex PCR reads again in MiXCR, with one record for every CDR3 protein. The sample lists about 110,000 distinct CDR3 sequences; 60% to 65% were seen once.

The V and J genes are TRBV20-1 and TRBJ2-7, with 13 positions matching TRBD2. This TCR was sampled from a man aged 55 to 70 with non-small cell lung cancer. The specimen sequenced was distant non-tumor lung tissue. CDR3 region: CSAGTSGAHEQYF. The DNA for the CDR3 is TGCAGTGCCGGGACTAGCGGGGCCCACGAGCAGTACTTC.